Shown below are 10 T cell receptor beta chains from a single sample sequenced in a study of blood T cell repertoires in COVID-19. TCRdb keeps only in-frame clones here, not all; method: immunoSEQ multiplex PCR. The repertoire holds fewer than 400,000 clones, roughly 85% seen once, with approximately 1.9% in the top ten. Sequences were obtained from PBMCs or T cells enriched from blood (not recorded which). The receptors were sampled from a woman aged 25-40 years who had been exposed to COVID-19.

The rearrangement joins TRBV24-1 to TRBJ2-3; 12 bases match TRBD2. The V gene end was trimmed by 6 bases and the J gene end by 6 bases; junction bases not matched to a gene: 3. The CDR3 runs 14 residues. Germline assignment: CDR1 KGHDR and CDR2 SFDVKD. The CDR3 loop reads CATSRTSGGDTQYF. In DNA form, the CDR3 reads TGTGCCACCAGTCGAACTAGCGGGGGGGATACGCAGTATTTT.

The chain carries TRBV4-3 and TRBJ1-6, with TRBD1 as a possible D gene (6 bases). CDR1 LGHNA and CDR2 YSLEER come from the germline V gene. Between the trimmed V and J ends, which lost 1 base and 7 bases, there was a span of 8 bases. The CDR3 covers 14 residues. CDR3 in DNA: TGCGCCAGCAGCCAAGTACAGGGAAATTCACCCCTCCACTTT. Translated, it gives CASSQVQGNSPLHF.

The V call is TRBV11-2, the J call TRBJ1-2; D may be TRBD1 (6 bases). Germline CDR1 and CDR2: SGHAT and FQNNGV. The CDR3 contains 14 residues. The V end was cut by 5 bases, the J end by 2 bases, with 12 bases between. The CDR3: CASSLGGTNYGYTF. CDR3 DNA sequence: TGTGCCAGCAGCCTCGGGGGGACAAACTATGGCTACACCTTC.

This clone was seen only a few times. CDR3 coding DNA: TGTGCCAGCAGTTTATACGAGGGGGCGAGGGGTGAAGCTTTCTTT. This codes for CASSLYEGARGEAFF. The chain has TRBV28 and TRBJ1-1; 7 positions agree with TRBD1. The CDR3 has 15 residues. Looked up from germline, CDR1 is MDHEN and CDR2 is SYDVKM. The trim removed 1 base at V and 7 bases at J, leaving 9 bases unmatched. Full variable domain (remainder filled in from reference TRBV28 and TRBJ1-1): DVKVTQSSRYLVKRTGEKVFLECVQDMDHENMFWYRQDPGLGLRLIYFSYDVKMKEKGDIPEGYSVSREKKERFSLILESASTNQTSMYLCASSLYEGARGEAFFGQGTRLTVV.

The V gene is TRBV28, the J gene TRBJ2-6; 8 bases line up with TRBD2. The V and J ends lost 3 bases and 1 base, in that order; junction bases with no gene match: 8. Germline-derived CDR1 and CDR2 are MDHEN and SYDVKM. The CDR3 has 18 amino acids. CDR3 nucleotide sequence: TGTGCCAGCAGTTTCTCCGGACTAGCTCGGTCTGGGGCCAACGTCCTGACTTTC. Its protein product is CASSFSGLARSGANVLTF.

This sequence joins TRBV3-1 (or the pseudogene TRBV3-2) and TRBJ1-3; D might be TRBD1 (5 bases). Per the germline V gene, CDR1 is LGHDT and CDR2 is YNNKEL (reference sequence). Trimming stripped 0 bases from V and 0 bases from J, with 15 bases between. This CDR3 region has 18 residues. CDR3: CASSQDFSRVRSGNTIYF. CDR3 bases: TGTGCCAGCAGCCAAGATTTTTCCAGGGTCCGCTCTGGAAACACCATATATTTT.

This clone was seen only a few times. The genes are TRBV30 and TRBJ1-5; D not certain. There are 14 residues in the CDR3. Trimming cost V 8 bases and J 0 bases, with 14 bases left between them. Germline CDR1 and CDR2: GTSNPN and SVGIG (reference sequence). The CDR3 DNA reads as TGTGCCGTGGGGAGTCTTTATAGCAATCAGCCCCAGCATTTT. Translated, it gives CAVGSLYSNQPQHF.

The rearrangement links TRBV5-1 to TRBJ2-7; the match to TRBD1 covers 8 bases. The germline V gene has CDR1 SGHRS and CDR2 YFSETQ. This CDR3 has 17 residues. The trim removed 4 bases at V and 0 bases at J, leaving 12 bases unmatched. The CDR3, as DNA: TGCGCCAGCAGCCTCGCTATCGGACAGGGTATCTCCTACGAGCAGTACTTC. Translated: CASSLAIGQGISYEQYF.

The V call is TRBV28, the J call TRBJ1-4; a weak D match, TRBD1 (6 bases). CDR3 length: 18 amino acids. Germline CDR1 and CDR2: MDHEN and SYDVKM. V lost 1 base and J lost 3, with 18 bases in between. CDR3: CASSLFGGGRAANEKLFF. Here the CDR3 DNA reads TGTGCCAGCAGTTTATTCGGTGGGGGCAGGGCGGCTAATGAAAAACTGTTTTTT. Using reference TRBV28 and TRBJ1-4 for the parts outside the CDR3, the full variable domain is DVKVTQSSRYLVKRTGEKVFLECVQDMDHENMFWYRQDPGLGLRLIYFSYDVKMKEKGDIPEGYSVSREKKERFSLILESASTNQTSMYLCASSLFGGGRAANEKLFFGSGTQLSVL.

Only one count was recorded for this clone. The chain recombines TRBV19 with TRBJ2-2, with D perhaps matching TRBD1 (5 bases). Germline CDR1 reads LNHDA; CDR2 reads SQIVND (reference sequence). Trimming left V 7 bases short and J 5 bases short, with 20 bases between. This CDR3 spans 16 amino acids. CDR3 in amino acids: CASTPPGQGQTGELFF. The CDR3 nucleotides are TGTGCCAGTACCCCGCCCGGGCAGGGTCAAACCGGGGAGCTGTTTTTT.